This T cell receptor (beta chain) was retrieved from a study of glioma-infiltrating T cells after dendritic cell vaccination. Study-wide background: Dendritic cell vaccination trial patients had either newly diagnosed or recurrent glioblastoma. Whole-study results and caveats: No direct clonality-survival link was found; a diverse polyclonal response may matter.

The protocol was immunoSEQ multiplex PCR, while the TCRdb copy is restricted to in-frame clones and leaves out a portion. This sample has around 58,000 clones, with approximately 78% found just once. V lost 5 bases, J lost 0 bases, and 16 bases stayed unmatched. Germline V lookup: CDR1 SGHTA, CDR2 FQGNSA. This CDR3 spans 19 amino acids. Of note for this clone: Antigen: not known.

Patients had residual fresh-frozen tumor tissue and more than two years of survival data. No glioblastoma patient carried an isocitrate dehydrogenase mutation. The input for sequencing was blood, taken before dendritic cell vaccination. The chain links TRBV7-2 to TRBJ2-7; 10 bases map to TRBD1. The clonotype originates from a human donor with glioblastoma. CDR3 coding DNA: TGTGCCAGCAGCCCCCCCGGGACAGGGGCCGCCGCCTTCTCCTACGAGCAGTACTTC. Protein product: CASSPPGTGAAAFSYEQYF.